Presented here are 26 T cell receptor beta chains from one specimen sequenced in a study of shared clonotypes between healthy human individuals. Profiling relied on immunoSEQ multiplex PCR, and the TCRdb table lists in-frame clones only, not all of them. The data contain millions of clones, approximately 95% of them seen just once; the ten biggest clones take up 0.13%. The sequenced material came from naive CD4+ T cells sorted from blood. Subset noted: CD45RA+ positively selected. These receptors all stem from a man younger than 35 in good health.

J is TRBJ1-5 and V is TRBV30; D possibly corresponds to TRBD1 (5 bases). The CDR3 length is 14 residues. The germline V gene encodes CDR1 GTSNPN and CDR2 SVGIG (reference sequence). Trimming stripped 2 bases from V and 3 bases from J, with 11 bases between. CDR3 sequence reads: CAWSQGMDNQPQHF. CDR3 DNA sequence: TGTGCCTGGAGTCAGGGAATGGACAATCAGCCCCAGCATTTT.

In the case of this clone: One end of the junction does not line up with germline, which may come from a read error. The V and J genes are TRBV10-3 and TRBJ1-5; a possible D gene is TRBD1 (6 bases). In germline, CDR1 is ENHRY, CDR2 SYGVKD. The CDR3 length is 17 residues. The CDR3 sequence is CASSGQPPHGSNQPQHF. The CDR3 DNA is TGTGCCAGCAGTGGACAGCCTCCACATGGAAGCAATCAGCCCCAGCATTTT.

This clone was observed a single time. CDR3 protein: CASSPPPSTGEQFF. Here the CDR3 DNA reads TGTGCCAGCTCACCGCCCCCTTCGACTGGGGAGCAGTTCTTC. This chain links TRBV18 with TRBJ2-1; D not resolved. The ends were cut back, 3 bases at V and 10 bases at J, with 16 bases in the middle. Germline-derived CDR1 and CDR2 are KGHSH and LQKENI. The CDR3 consists of 14 residues.

CDR3 DNA sequence: TGTGCCAGCCGGGACGCCGGAGGCGAGCAGTACTTC. This gives the protein CASRDAGGEQYF. This chain connects TRBV6-6 to TRBJ2-7; possibly TRBD1 or TRBD2 for D (5 bases each). Germline lookup yields CDR1 MNHNY and CDR2 SVGAGI (reference sequence). Trimming took 8 bases from V and 6 from J, leaving 14 bases between them. This CDR3 spans 12 amino acids.

The chain uses TRBV6-5 and TRBJ2-7; D is possibly TRBD1 or TRBD2 (6 bases each). V was trimmed by 2 bases and J by 0 bases, leaving 14 bases between them. The CDR3 sequence is 16 residues long. CDR1 MNHEY and CDR2 SVGAGI come from the germline V gene. CDR3 nucleotide sequence: TGTGCCAGCAGTTACGGTGGAGGGGGTTTCTCCTACGAGCAGTACTTC. This codes for CASSYGGGGFSYEQYF.

The rearrangement joins TRBV10-3 to TRBJ2-3; TRBD2 might be the D (8 bases). The germline V and J ends were trimmed by 3 bases and 8 bases, with 21 bases remaining between them. The CDR3 length is 16 residues. CDR1 and CDR2 from the germline V gene are ENHRY and SYGVKD. The chain's CDR3 is CAISDRGGTAQGTQYF. CDR3 bases: TGTGCCATCAGTGACCGGGGGGGGACAGCTCAGGGTACGCAGTATTTT.

The chain employs TRBV5-1 and TRBJ2-3; no firm D call. V was trimmed by 10 bases and J by 1 base, leaving 10 bases between them. Looked up from germline, CDR1 is SGHRS and CDR2 is YFSETQ. This CDR3 has 12 amino acids. The CDR3 is CARAEGTDTQYF. CDR3 DNA sequence: TGCGCCCGGGCCGAGGGCACAGATACGCAGTATTTT.

The CDR3 DNA follows: TGTGCCAGCAGTTACCGAAAGGACGGTCCCTACGAGCAGTACTTC. This codes for CASSYRKDGPYEQYF. The V call is TRBV6-5, the J call TRBJ2-7; D not resolved. V gave up 2 bases and J gave up 2 bases, with 13 bases separating them. The CDR3 has 15 amino acids. The V gene's germline CDR1 is MNHEY and CDR2 SVGAGI.

CDR3 amino acids: CASSVNTEAFF. The CDR3 nucleotides read TGTGCCAGCAGTGTTAACACTGAAGCTTTCTTT. The chain links TRBV7-9 to TRBJ1-1, with no clear D. The CDR3 length is 11 residues. V was trimmed by 6 bases and J by 2 bases, leaving 4 bases between them. Germline V gene data show CDR1 as SEHNR and CDR2 as FQNEAQ (reference sequence).

This chain links TRBV19 with TRBJ1-5; TRBD1 aligns across 9 bases. In germline, CDR1 is LNHDA, CDR2 SQIVND (reference sequence). This CDR3 comprises 18 residues. V shed 0 bases and J 0 bases; nucleotides not matched to a gene: 6. CDR3 sequence (DNA): TGTGCCAGTAGTATAGAATCCGACAGGGGGAGTAGCAATCAGCCCCAGCATTTT. Translation: CASSIESDRGSSNQPQHF.

This rearrangement joins TRBV4-1 to TRBJ1-1; D perhaps matches TRBD1 (6 bases). V lost 0 bases and J 0 bases, leaving 20 bases between the germline ends. CDR1 MGHRA and CDR2 YSYEKL come from the germline V gene. CDR3 length: 19 amino acids. CDR3: CASSQDRGGTGLLNTEAFF. As DNA, the CDR3 is TGCGCCAGCAGCCAAGATAGAGGGGGGACCGGACTCTTGAACACTGAAGCTTTCTTT.

The chain couples TRBV28 to TRBJ2-5, with 10 bases fitting TRBD1. The CDR3 is made up of 14 amino acids. The germline CDR1 and CDR2 sequences are MDHEN and SYDVKM. The trim removed 2 bases at V and 9 bases at J, leaving 6 bases unmatched. The CDR3 protein is CASSLPGQGTAQYF. DNA of the CDR3: TGTGCCAGCAGTTTACCGGGACAGGGGACGGCCCAGTACTTC.

This chain uses TRBV30 with TRBJ1-1; D is unresolved. The CDR3 has 14 residues. V was pared by 0 bases and J by 4 bases, with 12 bases between. Germline loops: CDR1 GTSNPN, CDR2 SVGIG (reference sequence). In nucleotides, the CDR3 is TGTGCCTGGAGTGTACCCCCATGGGGCACTGAAGCTTTCTTT. Its translation: CAWSVPPWGTEAFF. Full variable domain (remainder filled in from reference TRBV30 and TRBJ1-1): SQTIHQWPATLVQPVGSPLSLECTVEGTSNPNLYWYRQAAGRGLQLLFYSVGIGQISSEVPQNLSASRPQDRQFILSSKKLLLSDSGFYLCAWSVPPWGTEAFFGQGTRLTVV.

The CDR3: CASSLVSGNEQFF. The DNA for the CDR3 is TGTGCCAGCAGCTTGGTTTCAGGCAATGAGCAGTTCTTC. The chain couples TRBV5-4 to TRBJ2-1, with D uncertain. Trimming took 0 bases from V and 6 from J, leaving 7 bases between them. Germline V lookup: CDR1 SGHNT, CDR2 YYREEE (reference sequence). CDR3 size: 13 residues.

The chain joins TRBV6-1 to TRBJ1-3, with no clear D. Germline V gene lookup returns CDR1 MNHNS and CDR2 SASEGT. CDR3 length: 16 residues. Trimming stripped 1 base from V and 4 bases from J, with 14 bases between. The CDR3 sequence: CASSEGGPVPGNTIYF. In DNA form, the CDR3 reads TGTGCCAGCAGTGAAGGTGGGCCCGTCCCCGGAAACACCATATATTTT.

The chain is built from TRBV11-2 and TRBJ2-5; tentatively, D is TRBD1 or TRBD2 (5 bases each). The CDR3 extends over 14 amino acids. V was pared by 4 bases and J by 5 bases, with 14 bases between. CDR1 and CDR2 (germline): SGHAT, FQNNGV. Here the CDR3 DNA reads TGTGCCAGCAGCTCCCCGGGGACGGGGGAGACCCAGTACTTC. Its translation is CASSSPGTGETQYF.

With respect to this clone: This sample also contains other DNA sequences that code for the same CDR3. The chain combines TRBV18 with TRBJ2-1; no reliable D call. The CDR3 is 15 amino acids. V lost 2 bases to trimming and J lost 0 bases, with 8 bases between them. CDR1 KGHSH and CDR2 LQKENI come from the germline V gene. CDR3 region: CASSPDLSSYNEQFF. DNA of the CDR3: TGTGCCAGCTCACCAGACTTGAGCTCCTACAATGAGCAGTTCTTC.

The chain has TRBV2 and TRBJ1-6; possibly TRBD1 for D (5 bases). The V end was cut by 7 bases, the J end by 10 bases, with 17 bases between. CDR3 length: 14 amino acids. Germline V gives CDR1 SNHLY, CDR2 FYNNEI. The CDR3 protein is CASTPQGSGSPLHF. The CDR3 DNA follows: TGTGCCAGCACTCCGCAGGGCTCGGGGTCACCCCTCCACTTT.

The chain joins TRBV19 to TRBJ2-5; D may be TRBD2 (6 bases). The CDR3 is made up of 15 amino acids. CDR1 is LNHDA, CDR2 SQIVND, per germline (reference sequence). Trimming took off 6 bases at V and 5 bases at J, with 19 bases between the two ends. The CDR3 loop is CASSLLMGGRETQYF. CDR3 DNA: TGTGCCAGTAGCTTATTGATGGGTGGGAGGGAGACCCAGTACTTC.

The chain is built from TRBV7-9 and TRBJ1-5, with 7 bases identical to TRBD1. The CDR3 is 15 residues long. Germline assignment: CDR1 SEHNR and CDR2 FQNEAQ (reference sequence). V lost 5 bases, J lost 11 bases, and 15 bases stayed unmatched. CDR3 in DNA: TGTGCCAGCAGCCTATCGACAGGGTTCCTAGAGACCCAGCATTTT. The encoded protein is CASSLSTGFLETQHF.

The chain is built from TRBV27 and TRBJ2-1; 14 nucleotides agree with TRBD2. From germline, CDR1 is MNHEY and CDR2 SMNVEV (reference sequence). V lost 6 bases and J lost 3; bases outside the gene matches: 13. This CDR3 comprises 19 residues. The CDR3 loop reads CASSPGLAGGSTLYNEQFF. For the CDR3, the DNA is TGTGCCAGCAGCCCAGGACTAGCGGGAGGTAGTACTCTCTACAATGAGCAGTTCTTC.

This chain uses TRBV6-5 with TRBJ2-4; no reliable D call. Germline V gives CDR1 MNHEY, CDR2 SVGAGI. The V end lost 4 bases, the J end lost 0 bases, and 10 bases lay between the germline ends. CDR3 length: 15 amino acids. In nucleotides, the CDR3 is TGTGCCAGCAGTTCGCAGATTTTAGCCAAAAACATTCAGTACTTC. It specifies CASSSQILAKNIQYF.

The genes are TRBV28 and TRBJ1-5, with TRBD1 matching over 7 bases. The CDR3 is 18 amino acids. The V gene's germline CDR1 is MDHEN and CDR2 SYDVKM. The V and J ends lost 0 bases and 2 bases, in that order; junction bases with no gene match: 10. The chain's CDR3 is CASSLWEGQSRGNQPQHF. For the CDR3, the DNA is TGTGCCAGCAGTTTATGGGAGGGACAGTCTCGTGGCAATCAGCCCCAGCATTTT.

V is TRBV10-1 and J is TRBJ2-1; 13 bases match TRBD2. The V segment lost 8 bases and the J segment 5 bases; nucleotides outside the gene matches: 6. This CDR3 has 15 amino acids. Looked up from germline, CDR1 is WNHNN and CDR2 is SYGVQD (reference sequence). CDR3 DNA sequence: TGCGCCAGCGGACTAGGACTAGCGGGGGACAATGAGCAGTTCTTC. It codes for CASGLGLAGDNEQFF.

The J gene is TRBJ2-7, the V gene TRBV30; D is unresolved. In germline, CDR1 is GTSNPN, CDR2 SVGIG (reference sequence). Trimming took off 8 bases at V and 4 bases at J, with 12 bases between the two ends. This CDR3 has 11 amino acids. This CDR3 reads CALSSSYEQYF. CDR3 nucleotides: TGTGCCCTGAGCAGTTCTTACGAGCAGTACTTC.

V is TRBV18 and J is TRBJ2-1; 11 bases line up with TRBD1. The germline gives CDR1 KGHSH, CDR2 LQKENI. The CDR3 is 16 amino acids. With 2 bases clipped from V and 3 bases from J, the junction kept 3 bases outside the gene matches. In nucleotides, the CDR3 is TGTGCCAGCTCACCATACGGGACAGGGGGCTACAATGAGCAGTTCTTC. The encoded protein is CASSPYGTGGYNEQFF.